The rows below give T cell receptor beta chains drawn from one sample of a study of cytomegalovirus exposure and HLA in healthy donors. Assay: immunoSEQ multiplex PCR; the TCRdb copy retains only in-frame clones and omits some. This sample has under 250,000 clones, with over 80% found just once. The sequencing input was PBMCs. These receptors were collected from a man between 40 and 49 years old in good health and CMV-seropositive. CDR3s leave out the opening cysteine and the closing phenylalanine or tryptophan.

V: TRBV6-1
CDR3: ASSLQTGGYQPQH

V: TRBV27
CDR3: ASSFAGSNQPQH

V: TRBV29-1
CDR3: SVEDSQGGYGGEQY

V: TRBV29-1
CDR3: SVPRDSYLYGYT

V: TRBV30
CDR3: AWRQGYEQY

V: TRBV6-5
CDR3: ASSYSSLTEKLF

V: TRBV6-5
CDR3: ASTGTGDGYT

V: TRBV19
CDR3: ASSSRDSPSPDTQY

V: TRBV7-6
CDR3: ASSPSSRQGHQPQH

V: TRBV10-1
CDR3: ASSALTSGTVNEQF

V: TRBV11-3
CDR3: ASSLGRTRDSGQKLF

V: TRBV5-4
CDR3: ASSTWTGGNTEAF

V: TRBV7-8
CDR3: ASGNRDSAYEQY

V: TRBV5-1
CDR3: ASSAGQDDTEAF

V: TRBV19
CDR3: ASSSRLAYNEQF

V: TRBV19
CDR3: ASSIEARGTNEKLF

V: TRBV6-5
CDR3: ASSSSDRQAF

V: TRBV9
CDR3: ASSVDRDSSYEQY

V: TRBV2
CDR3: ASSGSGRAATGELF

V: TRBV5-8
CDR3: ASSFSGKNTGELF

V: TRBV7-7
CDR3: ASSLLQGSDTQY

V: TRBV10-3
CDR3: AISESTGGRPPGYT